The clone carrying this T cell receptor beta chain was observed a handful of times. Its cognate antigen is unknown. The V gene lost 5 bases and the J gene lost 10 bases, with 9 bases spanning the gap. The CDR3 spans 11 residues. Germline values: CDR1 LGHNT, CDR2 FRNRAP. The sample belongs to a study of T cell repertoires in cytomegalovirus infection. Study-wide results and caveats: Accumulated public TCR beta family frequency recognized individuals carrying CMV together with the relevant HLA. HLA-C-restricted TCR beta clonotypes specific for CMV led the ex vivo response.

TCRdb passed the reads through MiXCR, listing each CDR3 protein once. Of around 710,000 distinct CDR3 sequences in the sample, approximately 32% were seen once. Sequences were derived from cultured CD8+ T cells from PBMCs, sampled from culture after CMV antigen stimulation. This chain links TRBV12-5 with TRBJ2-1; D unresolved. This receptor was taken from a human donor in good health (CMV status not recorded). Some clones in this sample may be carry-over from other donors' samples. The CDR3 spells CASGPGWEQFF. DNA for the CDR3: TGTGCTAGTGGTCCCGGTTGGGAGCAGTTCTTC.